This TCR beta chain was captured in a study of early T cells in non-severe SARS-CoV-2 infection. Germline lookup yields CDR1 WSHSY and CDR2 SAAADI. V lost 0 bases and J lost 7, with 12 bases in between. CDR3 length equals 14 residues. TCRdb independently ran MiXCR on the 5' RACE reads; one entry per CDR3 protein. The sample has about 38,000 distinct CDR3 sequences; about 4.5% are singletons. Sequenced sample: whole blood. V gene TRBV10-2 combines with J gene TRBJ1-1, with D perhaps matching TRBD1 (5 bases). The receptor's source is an adult who was a healthcare worker with PCR-confirmed SARS-CoV-2 infection or an uninfected control (not recorded which). DNA of the CDR3: TGCGCCAGCAGTGAGTCGACAGACCGGGTTGAAGCTTTCTTT. It is translated as CASSESTDRVEAFF.